The 3 T cell receptor beta chains below were found in one sample sequenced in a study of beta chain features in type 1 diabetes. Findings and caveats of the study: TCRB CDR3 length was moderately but significantly reduced in all four CD4+ subsets of Type 1 diabetes patients.

Expressed TCRB transcripts got sequenced, as all isolated RNA was reverse transcribed. This table comes from immunoSEQ multiplex PCR, and its TCRdb copy is limited to in-frame clones, with some not included. The sample carries 150,000 to 200,000 clones, 63% recorded once. The antigens for these receptors are not known. What was sequenced was naive CD4+ T cells from blood. All receptors come from a man aged 30 to 45 with type 1 diabetes.

V and J are TRBV5-1 and TRBJ2-4; the match to TRBD1 covers 9 bases. V lost 0 bases, J lost 5 bases, and 6 bases stayed unmatched. Germline CDR1 reads SGHRS; CDR2 reads YFSETQ. The CDR3 length is 16 residues. CDR3 sequence (DNA): TGCGCCAGCAGCTTGGGGCCCGGGACAGGGCAAAACATTCAGTACTTC. Amino acids: CASSLGPGTGQNIQYF.

The chain employs TRBV12-5 and TRBJ2-1, with 11 positions matching TRBD1. With 6 bases clipped from V and 3 bases from J, the junction kept 4 bases outside the gene matches. The CDR3 is 15 residues long. Germline V CDR1 and CDR2: LGHNT, FRNRAP. The CDR3 sequence: CASGTDRGLYNEQFF. In DNA form, the CDR3 reads TGTGCTAGTGGCACGGACAGGGGGCTCTACAATGAGCAGTTCTTC.

This clone was found a few times. This chain links TRBV4-3 with TRBJ2-6, with TRBD2 as a possible D gene (6 bases). The CDR3 runs to 19 residues. Per germline, CDR1 LGHNA and CDR2 YSLEER. The V and J ends lost 4 bases and 0 bases respectively, with 19 bases between them. The CDR3 protein is CASSPSPIGGSSGANVLTF. CDR3 DNA: TGCGCCAGCAGCCCCTCCCCTATCGGGGGAAGCTCTGGGGCCAACGTCCTGACTTTC.